Presented here are 10 T cell receptor beta chains from one specimen sequenced in a study of PD-1 blockade in classical Hodgkin lymphoma. The patients all showed relapse after autologous stem cell transplantation, while their brentuximab vedotin exposure varied. Some clones are missing from TCRdb's copy, which holds only in-frame ones; the method was immunoSEQ multiplex PCR. The sample shows tens of thousands of clones, about 92% of them seen only once. The sequencing here drew on peripheral blood mononuclear cells (PBMCs), taken at baseline. These receptor sequences come from a human donor with classical Hodgkin lymphoma.

The J gene is TRBJ2-5, the V gene TRBV25-1, with 8 positions matching TRBD2. Germline CDR1 is MGHDK and CDR2 is SYGVNS. The CDR3 has 16 residues. V lost 1 base, J lost 1 base, and 5 bases stayed unmatched. The CDR3 region is CASSEWGSGVQETQYF. CDR3 nucleotides: TGTGCCAGCAGTGAATGGGGTAGCGGGGTCCAAGAGACCCAGTACTTC.

This chain uses TRBV12-2 with TRBJ1-1; the DNA was not used to check the table's D call, TRBD1. TRBV12-2 is deemed a pseudogene. There are 15 residues in the CDR3. The CDR3 sequence: CASRPPDRQNTEAFF. The DNA of the CDR3 is TGTGCAAGTCGCCCACCAGACAGACAGAACACTGAAGCTTTCTTT.

The J gene is TRBJ2-7, the V gene TRBV5-6; no reliable D call. V dropped 0 bases and J dropped 2 bases, with 12 bases sitting between them. Germline values: CDR1 SGHDT, CDR2 YYEEEE. This CDR3 contains 15 residues. The DNA of the CDR3 is TGTGCCAGCAGCTTGGACAGTCGTGCTACCTACGAGCAGTACTTC. Translated, it gives CASSLDSRATYEQYF.

This sequence joins TRBV4-1 and TRBJ2-2; the D is unclear. In germline, CDR1 is MGHRA, CDR2 YSYEKL. The CDR3 is 15 residues long. V lost 0 bases and J 4 bases, leaving 9 bases between the germline ends. CDR3 sequence: CASSQDPMPTGELFF. CDR3 bases: TGCGCCAGCAGCCAAGATCCGATGCCCACCGGGGAGCTGTTTTTT.

This rearrangement joins TRBV5-6 to TRBJ2-5, with 11 bases aligning to TRBD2. The junction had 8 bases not matched to a gene; V was cut back by 0 bases and J by 4 bases. CDR3 length equals 17 residues. Germline loops: CDR1 SGHDT, CDR2 YYEEEE. The CDR3 sequence is CASSLAASGRLGETQYF. DNA of the CDR3: TGTGCCAGCAGCTTGGCGGCTAGCGGGAGGCTGGGAGAGACCCAGTACTTC.

V and J are TRBV7-6 and TRBJ2-7; D is ambiguous. CDR1 is SGHVS, CDR2 FNYEAQ, per germline. This CDR3 spans 14 amino acids. V shed 2 bases and J shed 3 bases, with 11 bases lying between them. This chain's CDR3 is CASSLQTGDYEQYF. As DNA, the CDR3 is TGTGCCAGCAGCTTACAAACTGGGGACTACGAGCAGTACTTC. Drawing the rest from reference TRBV7-6 and TRBJ2-7, the complete variable domain is GAGVSQSPRYKVTKRGQDVALRCDPISGHVSLYWYRQALGQGPEFLTYFNYEAQQDKSGLPNDRFSAERPEGSISTLTIQRTEQRDSAMYRCASSLQTGDYEQYFGPGTRLTVT.

This clone has a single count. The chain uses TRBV10-3 and TRBJ1-2, with 10 bases identical to TRBD1. V lost 4 bases and J lost 3; bases outside the gene matches: 2. CDR1 ENHRY and CDR2 SYGVKD come from the germline V gene. The CDR3 consists of 14 residues. The CDR3 loop reads CAISGGQGYYGYTF. For the CDR3, the DNA is TGTGCCATCAGTGGGGGACAGGGGTACTATGGCTACACCTTC.

The rearrangement joins TRBV16 to TRBJ1-1; possible D gene TRBD1, 6 bases. This CDR3 comprises 17 residues. From germline, CDR1 is KGHSY and CDR2 FQNENV. Trimming left V 4 bases short and J 0 bases short, with 18 bases between. The CDR3 reads CASSLSPTGPVNTEAFF. The CDR3 nucleotides are TGTGCCAGCAGCCTCTCCCCGACAGGCCCGGTGAACACTGAAGCTTTCTTT. The variable domain in full, with the rest retrieved from reference TRBV16 and TRBJ1-1, is GEEVAQTPKHLVRGEGQKAKLYCAPIKGHSYVFWYQQVLKNEFKFLISFQNENVFDETGMPKERFSAKCLPNSPCSLEIQATKLEDSAVYFCASSLSPTGPVNTEAFFGQGTRLTVV.

V is TRBV7-9 and J is TRBJ2-2; no clear D. V lost 5 bases and J lost 11, with 6 bases in between. Germline V lookup: CDR1 SEHNR, CDR2 FQNEAQ (reference sequence). The CDR3 consists of 10 residues. Here the CDR3 DNA reads TGTGCCAGCAGCCTGGTAGAGCTGTTTTTT. Protein: CASSLVELFF.

V and J are TRBV19 and TRBJ1-5; no firm D call. The CDR3 has 14 amino acids. In germline, CDR1 is LNHDA, CDR2 SQIVND (reference sequence). V lost 6 bases to trimming and J lost 3 bases, with 12 bases between them. DNA of the CDR3: TGTGCCAGTAGCCTAGGGTCCTACAATCAGCCCCAGCATTTT. It specifies CASSLGSYNQPQHF.